This T cell receptor beta chain originates from a study of Ad26.COV2.S vaccination and SARS-CoV-2 variants. The overall study: The trial was COV1001 and the donor's arm was Ad26.COV2.S.

This CDR3 region has 12 residues. Germline V gene data show CDR1 as MNHNS and CDR2 as SASEGT. V was pared by 3 bases and J by 3 bases, with 6 bases between. Treatment defined: some 19 received Ad26.COV2.S at low or high dose, single or two shots; about five received placebo; per-sample allocation not given. The investigators took samples on day 63 after the first vaccine or placebo injection. Profiling relied on immunoSEQ multiplex PCR, and the TCRdb table lists in-frame clones only, not all of them. This sample has around 450,000 clones, with roughly 90% found just once. The sample consisted of peripheral blood, taken in a trial of Ad26.COV2.S vaccine versus placebo. The sequence came from a person aged 18 to 59 who received the Ad26.COV2.S COVID-19 vaccine or a placebo. The chain combines TRBV6-1 with TRBJ2-7; D might be TRBD1 (6 bases). CDR3 in DNA: TGTGCCAGCAGTGACAGGGGCTACGAGCAGTACTTC. Translation: CASSDRGYEQYF.